This TCR beta chain was retrieved from a study of PD-L1 blockade in urothelial cancer. Study in general: About 90% of the 29 patients were men with bladder-origin urothelial cancer.

As to this clone: Sequence at one end of the junction differs from germline and may be a read error.

Specified time point: pretreatment peripheral blood. Urothelial carcinoma in patients was locally advanced or metastatic. Using immunoSEQ multiplex PCR, the repertoire was profiled, and TCRdb retains in-frame clones only, with some absent. This table holds 95,000 to 100,000 clones, roughly 91% found once. The CDR3 sequence is 12 residues long. CDR1 is LGHNA, CDR2 YNFKEQ, per germline. The chain is built from TRBV4-2 and TRBJ2-7; D is undetermined. Sequenced here: PBMCs, sampled around atezolizumab (anti-PD-L1) treatment. The receptor was isolated from a man between 60 and 75 years old with urothelial cancer. The CDR3 nucleotides are TGTGCCAGCAGCCAACTCAATCCCAAGACGGGCTTC. It is translated as CASSQLNPKTGF.